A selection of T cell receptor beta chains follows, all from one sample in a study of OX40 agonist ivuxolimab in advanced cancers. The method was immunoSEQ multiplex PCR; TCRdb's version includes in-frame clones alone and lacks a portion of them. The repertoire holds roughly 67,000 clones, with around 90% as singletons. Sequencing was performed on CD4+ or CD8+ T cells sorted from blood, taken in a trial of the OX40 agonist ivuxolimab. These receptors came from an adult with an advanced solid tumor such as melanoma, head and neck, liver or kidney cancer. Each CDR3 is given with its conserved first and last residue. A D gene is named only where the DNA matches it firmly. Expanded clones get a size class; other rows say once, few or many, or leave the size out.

CDR3aa: CASSDSVNTEAFF
CDR3nt: TGTGCCAGCAGTGACTCCGTTAACACTGAAGCTTTCTTT
abundance: .
v_gene: TRBV6-4
j_gene: TRBJ1-1
d_gene: .

CDR3aa: CAISGLGDTNYGYTF
CDR3nt: TGTGCCATCAGTGGCCTGGGGGATACTAACTATGGCTACACCTTC
abundance: once
v_gene: TRBV10-3
j_gene: TRBJ1-2
d_gene: .

CDR3aa: CASTDRGGGNTEAFF
CDR3nt: TGTGCCAGCACCGATCGAGGCGGCGGGAACACTGAAGCTTTCTTT
abundance: .
v_gene: TRBV27
j_gene: TRBJ1-1
d_gene: .

CDR3aa: CAWYGQGAAKWYF
CDR3nt: TGTGCCTGGTACGGACAGGGGGCCGCTAAGTGGTATTTT
abundance: once
v_gene: TRBV30
j_gene: TRBJ1-3
d_gene: TRBD1

CDR3aa: CASSQQGVLGYTF
CDR3nt: TGTGCCAGCAGCCAACAGGGGGTATTGGGCTACACCTTC
abundance: .
v_gene: TRBV6-1
j_gene: TRBJ1-2
d_gene: TRBD1

CDR3aa: CASSLGATEAFF
CDR3nt: TGTGCCAGCAGCTTAGGGGCGACTGAAGCTTTCTTT
abundance: once
v_gene: TRBV7-2
j_gene: TRBJ1-1
d_gene: .

CDR3aa: CASSDRGEGQQDTQYF
CDR3nt: TGTGCCAGCAGTGATAGGGGGGAGGGCCAACAAGATACGCAGTATTTT
abundance: .
v_gene: TRBV6-1
j_gene: TRBJ2-3
d_gene: .

CDR3aa: CAIQEESTGNTIYF
CDR3nt: TGTGCCATCCAGGAGGAATCAACTGGAAACACCATATATTTT
abundance: .
v_gene: TRBV10-3
j_gene: TRBJ1-3
d_gene: .

CDR3aa: CASAYRGGYGYTF
CDR3nt: TGTGCCAGCGCTTACAGGGGAGGCTATGGCTACACCTTC
abundance: .
v_gene: TRBV6-5
j_gene: TRBJ1-2
d_gene: TRBD1

CDR3aa: CASSDLAGYTF
CDR3nt: TGTGCCAGCAGTGATCTGGCTGGCTACACCTTC
abundance: .
v_gene: TRBV2
j_gene: TRBJ1-2
d_gene: .

CDR3aa: CASSLGQGRQPQHF
CDR3nt: TGTGCCAGCAGCTTGGGACAGGGGAGACAGCCCCAGCATTTT
abundance: .
v_gene: TRBV5-6
j_gene: TRBJ1-5
d_gene: TRBD1

CDR3aa: CASSFGDGQETQYF
CDR3nt: TGTGCCAGCAGCTTCGGCGACGGTCAAGAGACCCAGTACTTC
abundance: .
v_gene: TRBV5-6
j_gene: TRBJ2-5
d_gene: .

CDR3aa: CASSPGWGSSYNEQFF
CDR3nt: TGTGCCAGCAGCCCAGGGTGGGGCAGCTCCTACAATGAGCAGTTCTTC
abundance: .
v_gene: TRBV9
j_gene: TRBJ2-1
d_gene: .

CDR3aa: CASSLVLGTGVDGYTF
CDR3nt: TGTGCCAGCAGCTTAGTTTTAGGGACAGGGGTTGATGGCTACACCTTC
abundance: .
v_gene: TRBV7-2
j_gene: TRBJ1-2
d_gene: TRBD1

CDR3aa: CASSQESASSYNSPLHF
CDR3nt: TGCGCCAGCAGCCAAGAAAGCGCTAGCTCCTATAATTCACCCCTCCACTTT
abundance: .
v_gene: TRBV4-1
j_gene: TRBJ1-6
d_gene: .

CDR3aa: CASSLGFSYEQYF
CDR3nt: TGTGCCAGCAGCTTAGGGTTCTCCTACGAGCAGTACTTC
abundance: .
v_gene: TRBV13
j_gene: TRBJ2-7
d_gene: .

CDR3aa: CASSLATVSSYNSPLHF
CDR3nt: TGTGCCAGCAGCTTAGCGACAGTGAGCTCCTATAATTCACCCCTCCACTTT
abundance: .
v_gene: TRBV7-6
j_gene: TRBJ1-6
d_gene: .

CDR3aa: CAIGGAANEKLFF
CDR3nt: TGTGCCATCGGGGGGGCGGCTAATGAAAAACTGTTTTTT
abundance: .
v_gene: TRBV7-9
j_gene: TRBJ1-4
d_gene: .

CDR3aa: CASSSSAGGNQPQHF
CDR3nt: TGTGCCAGCAGTTCCTCGGCGGGGGGAAATCAGCCCCAGCATTTT
abundance: .
v_gene: TRBV6-5
j_gene: TRBJ1-5
d_gene: .

CDR3aa: CSPEGSSGNTIYF
CDR3nt: TGCAGCCCTGAGGGGTCCTCTGGAAACACCATATATTTT
abundance: .
v_gene: TRBV29-1
j_gene: TRBJ1-3
d_gene: .

CDR3aa: CASKPGTAYEQYF
CDR3nt: TGTGCCAGCAAGCCGGGGACAGCCTACGAGCAGTACTTC
abundance: .
v_gene: TRBV27
j_gene: TRBJ2-7
d_gene: TRBD1

CDR3aa: CASSYSVGQSSYEQYF
CDR3nt: TGTGCCAGCAGTTACTCGGTGGGACAGAGCTCCTACGAGCAGTACTTC
abundance: .
v_gene: TRBV6-5
j_gene: TRBJ2-7
d_gene: TRBD1

CDR3aa: CASSNYRGGGNTEAFF
CDR3nt: TGTGCCAGCAGTAACTACAGGGGTGGGGGGAACACTGAAGCTTTCTTT
abundance: .
v_gene: TRBV2
j_gene: TRBJ1-1
d_gene: TRBD1

CDR3aa: CASSYGGVPGETQYF
CDR3nt: TGTGCCAGCAGTTACGGGGGGGTCCCTGGAGAGACCCAGTACTTC
abundance: .
v_gene: TRBV6-5
j_gene: TRBJ2-5
d_gene: TRBD2

CDR3aa: CASSQTGDVYEQYF
CDR3nt: TGTGCCAGCAGCCAAACAGGGGACGTCTACGAGCAGTACTTC
abundance: .
v_gene: TRBV11-1
j_gene: TRBJ2-7
d_gene: TRBD1